Listed below are T cell receptor beta chains from one sample, sequenced in a study of cytomegalovirus exposure and HLA in healthy donors. Profiled with immunoSEQ multiplex PCR; TCRdb holds only in-frame clones, not every one. The sample consists of about 47,000 clones, under 75% of them appearing once. The sample consisted of PBMCs. The receptors were gathered from a man aged 30-40 years in good health and CMV-seronegative. Each CDR3 is given with its conserved first and last residue. Each record gives: V gene, D gene, J gene, clone size, CDR3 protein, CDR3 DNA. A D gene is named only where the DNA matches it firmly. The size of a clone is reported for some rows only, either as once, few or many, or as a class for expanded clones.

V gene: TRBV2; D gene: TRBD2; J gene: TRBJ2-1; clone size: -; CDR3 protein: CASSPTSGRAGEQFF; CDR3 DNA: TGTGCCAGCAGTCCGACTAGCGGGAGGGCCGGTGAGCAGTTCTTC
V gene: TRBV19; D gene: TRBD1; J gene: TRBJ2-3; clone size: -; CDR3 protein: CASSIRGIGGAADTQYF; CDR3 DNA: TGTGCCAGTAGTATTCGAGGAATAGGGGGCGCGGCAGATACGCAGTATTTT
V gene: TRBV14; D gene: -; J gene: TRBJ1-4; clone size: few; CDR3 protein: CASSHDRGRNEKLFF; CDR3 DNA: TGTGCCAGCAGCCATGATCGAGGGAGAAATGAAAAACTGTTTTTT
V gene: TRBV6-5; D gene: -; J gene: TRBJ2-2; clone size: few; CDR3 protein: CASMSAGKNTGELFF; CDR3 DNA: TGTGCCAGCATGTCGGCCGGGAAGAACACCGGGGAGCTGTTTTTT
V gene: TRBV5-6; D gene: -; J gene: TRBJ2-1; clone size: -; CDR3 protein: CASSLPSSNEQFF; CDR3 DNA: TGTGCCAGCAGCTTGCCTAGCAGCAATGAGCAGTTCTTC
V gene: TRBV7-8; D gene: TRBD2; J gene: TRBJ2-7; clone size: -; CDR3 protein: CASSLEIAGSYEQYF; CDR3 DNA: TGTGCCAGCAGCTTAGAGATAGCGGGTTCGTACGAGCAGTACTTC
V gene: TRBV7-6; D gene: -; J gene: TRBJ2-2; clone size: few; CDR3 protein: CASVGTGNTGELFF; CDR3 DNA: TGTGCCAGCGTGGGTACAGGGAACACCGGGGAGCTGTTTTTT
V gene: TRBV5-4; D gene: TRBD2; J gene: TRBJ2-7; clone size: -; CDR3 protein: CASSLGGSGRSYEQYF; CDR3 DNA: TGTGCCAGCAGCTTGGGTGGCAGCGGGAGATCCTACGAGCAGTACTTC
V gene: TRBV25-1; D gene: TRBD1; J gene: TRBJ1-5; clone size: -; CDR3 protein: CASSGQGDQPQHF; CDR3 DNA: TGTGCCAGCAGTGGACAGGGTGACCAGCCCCAGCATTTT
V gene: TRBV6-1; D gene: -; J gene: TRBJ1-3; clone size: -; CDR3 protein: CASSDRVGNTIYF; CDR3 DNA: TGTGCCAGCAGTGACAGGGTCGGAAACACCATATATTTT
V gene: TRBV6-1; D gene: -; J gene: TRBJ2-5; clone size: -; CDR3 protein: CASLSSGTFQETQYF; CDR3 DNA: TGTGCCAGCCTTAGCAGCGGCACATTCCAAGAGACCCAGTACTTC
V gene: TRBV7-9; D gene: -; J gene: TRBJ1-4; clone size: -; CDR3 protein: CASSHALRRGEEKLFF; CDR3 DNA: TGTGCCAGCAGCCACGCATTGCGGCGGGGGGAGGAAAAACTGTTTTTT
V gene: TRBV2; D gene: TRBD1; J gene: TRBJ2-1; clone size: -; CDR3 protein: CASSEGQQYEQFF; CDR3 DNA: TGTGCCAGCAGTGAGGGACAGCAATATGAGCAGTTCTTC
V gene: TRBV30; D gene: -; J gene: TRBJ2-7; clone size: -; CDR3 protein: CAWSVLRQSEQYF; CDR3 DNA: TGTGCCTGGAGTGTACTGAGACAAAGCGAGCAGTACTTC
V gene: TRBV7-9; D gene: -; J gene: TRBJ2-7; clone size: -; CDR3 protein: CASSPQGGGSYEQYF; CDR3 DNA: TGTGCCAGCAGCCCCCAGGGGGGAGGCTCCTACGAGCAGTACTTC
V gene: TRBV5-1; D gene: TRBD2; J gene: TRBJ2-5; clone size: -; CDR3 protein: CASSPGLAGEETQYF; CDR3 DNA: TGCGCCAGCAGCCCTGGACTAGCGGGAGAAGAGACCCAGTACTTC
V gene: TRBV10-3; D gene: -; J gene: TRBJ2-7; clone size: few; CDR3 protein: CATARQGSSGEQYF; CDR3 DNA: TGTGCCACTGCTCGTCAGGGTTCTTCCGGCGAGCAGTACTTC
V gene: TRBV18; D gene: -; J gene: TRBJ2-6; clone size: -; CDR3 protein: CASSPTQGSGANVLTF; CDR3 DNA: TGTGCCAGCTCACCAACACAGGGCTCTGGGGCCAACGTCCTGACTTTC
V gene: TRBV4-1; D gene: TRBD1; J gene: TRBJ2-4; clone size: -; CDR3 protein: CASSQAGTVKNIQYF; CDR3 DNA: TGCGCCAGCAGCCAAGCCGGGACAGTTAAAAACATTCAGTACTTC
V gene: TRBV27; D gene: TRBD1; J gene: TRBJ1-1; clone size: -; CDR3 protein: CASSLGTEINTEAFF; CDR3 DNA: TGTGCCAGCAGTTTAGGGACAGAGATTAACACTGAAGCTTTCTTT
V gene: TRBV11-3; D gene: -; J gene: TRBJ2-1; clone size: -; CDR3 protein: CASSLGGPGEYNEQFF; CDR3 DNA: TGTGCCAGCAGCTTAGGAGGCCCTGGAGAATACAATGAGCAGTTCTTC
V gene: TRBV2; D gene: TRBD1; J gene: TRBJ1-4; clone size: -; CDR3 protein: CASTVGQGGFEKLFF; CDR3 DNA: TGTGCCAGCACTGTAGGACAGGGGGGCTTTGAAAAACTGTTTTTT
V gene: TRBV25-1; D gene: TRBD2; J gene: TRBJ2-7; clone size: -; CDR3 protein: CASSGGLAGEQYF; CDR3 DNA: TGTGCCAGCAGTGGGGGACTAGCGGGCGAGCAGTACTTC
V gene: TRBV10-1; D gene: -; J gene: TRBJ1-2; clone size: -; CDR3 protein: CASSEVRGRYGYTF; CDR3 DNA: TGCGCCAGCAGTGAAGTCAGGGGCCGGTATGGCTACACCTTC
V gene: TRBV27; D gene: TRBD1; J gene: TRBJ1-3; clone size: -; CDR3 protein: CASSRDRGRNTIYF; CDR3 DNA: TGTGCCAGCAGCCGGGACAGGGGGAGAAACACCATATATTTT
V gene: TRBV5-1; D gene: -; J gene: TRBJ1-2; clone size: once; CDR3 protein: CASSPQGQGYGYTF; CDR3 DNA: TGCGCCAGCAGCCCGCAGGGGCAAGGATATGGCTACACCTTC
V gene: TRBV6-1; D gene: -; J gene: TRBJ2-7; clone size: -; CDR3 protein: CASTRQGGVYEQYF; CDR3 DNA: TGTGCCAGCACCCGCCAAGGCGGGGTCTACGAGCAGTACTTC
V gene: TRBV7-9; D gene: TRBD2; J gene: TRBJ2-3; clone size: few; CDR3 protein: CASSLGLAGADPSTDTQYF; CDR3 DNA: TGTGCCAGCAGCTTAGGGCTAGCGGGAGCCGACCCTAGCACAGATACGCAGTATTTT